This T cell receptor (beta chain) was obtained from a study of T cells in Graves' hyperthyroidism and ophthalmopathy. RNA transcripts were the template for amplifying TCR beta CDR3 regions. Primed by the HTBI set, a first-round RT-PCR was run on the TCR CDR3. TCRdb passed the multiplex PCR reads through MiXCR, listing each CDR3 protein once. The sample records more than 500,000 distinct CDR3 sequences, about 14% being singletons. V was clipped by 6 bases and J by 5 bases, with 15 bases between them. From germline, CDR1 is SGHRS and CDR2 YFSETQ. CDR3 length: 14 residues. For Graves' hyperthyroidism to be stable, ophthalmopathy could not progress within 18 months. Diagnosing involved the use of clinical symptoms, serum thyroxine and TRAb, thyroid ultrasound and orbital computed tomography. Notes on this clonotype: What it binds is unknown. A much larger clone lies one base from this, so it may be a read error.

Overall study findings and caveats: Blood also held most thyroid clonotypes expanded beyond 0.001. With a median lead of roughly 6.8 months before onset, the model predicted ophthalmopathy.

The sample was blood. The chain joins TRBV5-1 to TRBJ2-1, with no clear D. This sequence originates from a woman in her forties with Graves' hyperthyroidism. The CDR3 spells CASNPGPDDNEQFF. The CDR3 DNA reads as TGCGCCAGCAACCCAGGACCGGACGACAATGAGCAGTTCTTC.